This T cell receptor (beta chain) was sequenced during a study of cytomegalovirus exposure and HLA in healthy donors. Both 60 Vbeta primers and 13 Jbeta primers went into the PCR. As originally analysed: The count from a later analysis was about 80 million unique TCR beta chains, approximately 9.9 million of them shared. Clones were read by immunoSEQ multiplex PCR, and TCRdb kept only the in-frame ones, dropping some. V and J calls and clone size are as listed in that table; D and trimming were resolved from the DNA. The data hold under 200,000 clones, with around 68% observed a single time. Study outcomes and limitations: CMV antigen specificity was confirmed in vitro for three CMV-associated chains. Many donors carried some public TCRs, although rarity characterized most TCR sequences. An ancestry cluster, one associated with Asian ancestry, reportedly showed fewer N-insertions than the approximately 670-donor mean in a later analysis.

Worth noting for this clone: Its antigen is currently unknown.

The CDR3 totals 16 residues. The germline CDR1 and CDR2 sequences are SGHRS and YFSETQ. V lost 5 bases to trimming and J lost 5 bases, with 22 bases between them. This rearrangement joins TRBV5-1 to TRBJ1-1; D possibly corresponds to TRBD1 (5 bases). The sequenced sample consisted of PBMCs. The TCR originated in a girl aged 10 to 17 in good health and CMV-seronegative. CDR3: CASSFKADSGLTEAFF. For the CDR3, the DNA is TGCGCCAGCAGTTTTAAGGCGGATTCAGGGTTGACTGAAGCTTTCTTT.